This T cell receptor (beta chain) was retrieved from a study of T-cell reconstitution after alpha-beta-depleted transplantation in children. Trimming removed 8 bases at V and 6 bases at J, with 14 bases between. Germline V gene lookup returns CDR1 MNHNS and CDR2 SASEGT. CDR3 length: 14 residues. The library targeted TCRbeta and was prepared with unique molecular identifiers. TCRdb passed the PCR reads through MiXCR, listing each CDR3 protein once. The sample includes some 550,000 distinct CDR3 sequences, more than 20% of them seen just once. The material was PBMCs, mostly from graft donor cells, obtained 360 days after TCRalphabeta/CD19-depleted stem cell transplant. The rearrangement uses TRBV6-1 and TRBJ1-6; tentatively, D is TRBD1 (5 bases). This clonotype originated in a boy under three years old who had a stem cell transplant for acute myeloid leukemia, so the T cells may come from the graft donor. The CDR3 nucleotides read TGTGCCAGCTCCATCGGGCAGGGTAATTCACCCCTCCACTTT. Its translation is CASSIGQGNSPLHF.